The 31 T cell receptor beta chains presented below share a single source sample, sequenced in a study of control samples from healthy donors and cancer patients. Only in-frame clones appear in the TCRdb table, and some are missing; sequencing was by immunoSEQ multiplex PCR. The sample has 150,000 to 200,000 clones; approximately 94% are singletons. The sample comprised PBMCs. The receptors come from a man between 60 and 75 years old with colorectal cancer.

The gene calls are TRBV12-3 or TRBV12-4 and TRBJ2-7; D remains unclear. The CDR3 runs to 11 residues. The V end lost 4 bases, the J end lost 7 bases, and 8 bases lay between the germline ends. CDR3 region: CASSYGPEQYF. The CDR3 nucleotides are TGTGCCAGCAGTTATGGGCCAGAGCAGTACTTC.

The CDR3 nucleotides read TGTGCCAGCAGCCAGCTATATAGCAATCAGCCCCAGCATTTT. Amino acids: CASSQLYSNQPQHF. This chain uses TRBV2 with TRBJ1-5; D is ambiguous. Germline CDR1 reads SNHLY; CDR2 reads FYNNEI. This CDR3 comprises 14 residues. Trimming stripped 6 bases from V and 0 bases from J, with 9 bases between.

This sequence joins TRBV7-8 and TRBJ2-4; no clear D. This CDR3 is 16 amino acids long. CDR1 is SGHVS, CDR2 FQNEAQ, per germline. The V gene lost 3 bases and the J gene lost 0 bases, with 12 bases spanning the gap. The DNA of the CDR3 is TGTGCCAGCAGCTTGAAGCGAGACTTAGCCAAAAACATTCAGTACTTC. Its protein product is CASSLKRDLAKNIQYF.

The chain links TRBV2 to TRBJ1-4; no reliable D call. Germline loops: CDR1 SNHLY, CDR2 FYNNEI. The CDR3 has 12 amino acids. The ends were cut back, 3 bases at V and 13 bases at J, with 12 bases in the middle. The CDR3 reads CASSEIARRLFF. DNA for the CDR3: TGTGCCAGCAGTGAGATCGCCCGAAGACTGTTTTTT.

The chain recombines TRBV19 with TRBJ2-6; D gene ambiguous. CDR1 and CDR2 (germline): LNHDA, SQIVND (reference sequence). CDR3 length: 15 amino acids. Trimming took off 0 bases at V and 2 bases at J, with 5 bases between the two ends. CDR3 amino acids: CASSIEGAGANVLTF. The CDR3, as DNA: TGTGCCAGTAGTATAGAGGGCGCTGGGGCCAACGTCCTGACTTTC.

CDR3 amino acids: CASTRGTGGLYNEQFF. The DNA for the CDR3 is TGTGCCAGCACCAGAGGGACAGGGGGCCTCTACAATGAGCAGTTCTTC. The rearrangement joins TRBV11-2 to TRBJ2-1; 12 bases fit TRBD1. CDR1 is SGHAT and CDR2 is FQNNGV in the germline V gene. CDR3 length: 16 residues. V shed 7 bases, J shed 3 bases, and the junction held 7 bases outside the gene matches.

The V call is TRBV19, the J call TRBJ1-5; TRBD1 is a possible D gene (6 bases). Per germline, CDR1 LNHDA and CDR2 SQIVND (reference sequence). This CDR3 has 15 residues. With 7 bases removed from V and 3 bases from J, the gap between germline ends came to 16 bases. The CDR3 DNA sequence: TGTGCCAGTAATACTTACAGGGCCGACAATCAGCCCCAGCATTTT. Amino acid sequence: CASNTYRADNQPQHF.

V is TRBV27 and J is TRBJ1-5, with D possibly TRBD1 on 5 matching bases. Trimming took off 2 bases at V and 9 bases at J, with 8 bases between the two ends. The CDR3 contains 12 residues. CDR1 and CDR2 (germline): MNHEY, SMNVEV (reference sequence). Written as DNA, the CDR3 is TGTGCCAGCAGTTTAAAGGGGTGGCCCCAGCATTTT. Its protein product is CASSLKGWPQHF.

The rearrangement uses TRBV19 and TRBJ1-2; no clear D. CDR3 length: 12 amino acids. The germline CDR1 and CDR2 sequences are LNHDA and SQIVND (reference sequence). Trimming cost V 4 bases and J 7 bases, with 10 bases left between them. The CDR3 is CASSRHTGGYTF. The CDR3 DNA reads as TGTGCCAGTAGTAGGCATACTGGTGGCTACACCTTC.

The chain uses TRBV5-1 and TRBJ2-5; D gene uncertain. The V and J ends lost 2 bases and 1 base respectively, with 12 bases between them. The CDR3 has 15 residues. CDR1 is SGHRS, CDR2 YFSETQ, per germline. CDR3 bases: TGCGCCAGCAGCTTCGGTGAGGCGGCCCAAGAGACCCAGTACTTC. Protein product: CASSFGEAAQETQYF.

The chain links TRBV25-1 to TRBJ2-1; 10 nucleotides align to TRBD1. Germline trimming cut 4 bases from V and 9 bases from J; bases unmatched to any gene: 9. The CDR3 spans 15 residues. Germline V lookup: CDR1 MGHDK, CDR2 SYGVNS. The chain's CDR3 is CASSGSRQGASEQFF. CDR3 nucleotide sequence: TGTGCCAGCAGTGGGTCAAGACAGGGGGCGAGTGAGCAGTTCTTC.

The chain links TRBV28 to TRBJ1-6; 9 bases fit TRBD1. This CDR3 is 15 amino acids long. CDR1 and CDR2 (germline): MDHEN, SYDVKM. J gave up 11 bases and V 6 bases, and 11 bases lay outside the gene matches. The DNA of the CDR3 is TGTGCCAGCAGGCAACAAGGGACAGGGCGGACACCCCTCCACTTT. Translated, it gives CASRQQGTGRTPLHF.

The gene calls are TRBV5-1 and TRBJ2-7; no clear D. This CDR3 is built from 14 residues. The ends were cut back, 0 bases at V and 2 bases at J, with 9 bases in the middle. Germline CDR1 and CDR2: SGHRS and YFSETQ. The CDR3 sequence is CASSLGPYTYEQYF. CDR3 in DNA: TGCGCCAGCAGCTTGGGGCCTTACACCTACGAGCAGTACTTC.

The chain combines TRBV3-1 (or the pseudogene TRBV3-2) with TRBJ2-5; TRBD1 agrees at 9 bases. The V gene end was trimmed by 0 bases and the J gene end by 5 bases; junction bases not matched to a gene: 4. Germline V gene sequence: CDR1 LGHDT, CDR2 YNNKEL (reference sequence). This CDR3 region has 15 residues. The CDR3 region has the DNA TGTGCCAGCAGCCAAGACACAGGGGGCTACGAGACCCAGTACTTC. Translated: CASSQDTGGYETQYF.

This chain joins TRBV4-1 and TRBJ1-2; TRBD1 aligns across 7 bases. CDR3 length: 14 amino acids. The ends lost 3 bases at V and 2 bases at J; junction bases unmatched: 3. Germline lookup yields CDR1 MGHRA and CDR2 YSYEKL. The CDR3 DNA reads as TGCGCCAGCAGCCAGCCGGGACAGAACTATGGCTACACCTTC. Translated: CASSQPGQNYGYTF.

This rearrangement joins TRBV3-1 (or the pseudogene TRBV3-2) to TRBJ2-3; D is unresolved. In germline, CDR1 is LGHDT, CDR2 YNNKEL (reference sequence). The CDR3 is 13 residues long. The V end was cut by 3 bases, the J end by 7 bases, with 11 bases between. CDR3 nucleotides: TGTGCCAGCAGCCACGACGTCTCGTATACGCAGTATTTT. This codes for CASSHDVSYTQYF.

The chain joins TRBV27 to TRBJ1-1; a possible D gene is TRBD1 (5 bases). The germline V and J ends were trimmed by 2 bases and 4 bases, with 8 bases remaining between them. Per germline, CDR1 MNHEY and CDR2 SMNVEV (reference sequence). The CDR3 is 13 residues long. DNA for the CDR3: TGTGCCAGCAGTTTAATTACAGGCACTGAAGCTTTCTTT. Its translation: CASSLITGTEAFF.

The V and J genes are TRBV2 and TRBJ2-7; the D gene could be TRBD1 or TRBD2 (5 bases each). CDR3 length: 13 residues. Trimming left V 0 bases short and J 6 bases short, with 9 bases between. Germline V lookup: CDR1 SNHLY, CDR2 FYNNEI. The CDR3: CASSEAGPGEQYF. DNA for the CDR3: TGTGCCAGCAGTGAAGCGGGACCCGGCGAGCAGTACTTC.

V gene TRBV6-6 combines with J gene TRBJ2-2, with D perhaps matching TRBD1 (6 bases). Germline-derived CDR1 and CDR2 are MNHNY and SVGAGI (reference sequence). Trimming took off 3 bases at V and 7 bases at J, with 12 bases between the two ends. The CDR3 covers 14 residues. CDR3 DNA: TGTGCCAGCAGTTATCAGGGGTCGGTCGGGGAGCTGTTTTTT. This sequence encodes CASSYQGSVGELFF.

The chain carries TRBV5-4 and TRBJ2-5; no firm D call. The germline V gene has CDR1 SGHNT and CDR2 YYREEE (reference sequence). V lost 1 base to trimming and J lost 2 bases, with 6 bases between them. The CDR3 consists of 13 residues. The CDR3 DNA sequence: TGTGCCAGCAGCTTGTACTTTCAAGAGACCCAGTACTTC. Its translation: CASSLYFQETQYF.

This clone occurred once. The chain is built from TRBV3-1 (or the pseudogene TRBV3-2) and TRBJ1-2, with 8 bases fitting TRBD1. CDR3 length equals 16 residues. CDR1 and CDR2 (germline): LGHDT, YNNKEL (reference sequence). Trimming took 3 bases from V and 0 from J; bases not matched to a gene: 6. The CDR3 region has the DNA TGTGCCAGCAGCCAGAGGGGACAGGAAGCTAACTATGGCTACACCTTC. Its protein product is CASSQRGQEANYGYTF.

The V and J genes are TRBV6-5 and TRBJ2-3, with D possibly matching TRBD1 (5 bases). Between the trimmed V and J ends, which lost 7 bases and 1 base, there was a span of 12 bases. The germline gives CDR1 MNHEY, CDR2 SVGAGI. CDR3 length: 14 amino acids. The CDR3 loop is CASTPGYGTDTQYF. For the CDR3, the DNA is TGTGCCAGCACCCCAGGGTACGGCACAGATACGCAGTATTTT.

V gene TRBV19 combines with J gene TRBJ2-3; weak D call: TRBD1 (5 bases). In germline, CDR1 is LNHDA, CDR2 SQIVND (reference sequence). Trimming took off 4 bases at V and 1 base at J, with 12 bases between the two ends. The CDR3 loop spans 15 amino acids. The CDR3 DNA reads TGTGCCAGTAGTACCTTCCTAGGGGGCACAGATACGCAGTATTTT. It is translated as CASSTFLGGTDTQYF. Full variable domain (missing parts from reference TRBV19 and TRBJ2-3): DGGITQSPKYLFRKEGQNVTLSCEQNLNHDAMYWYRQDPGQGLRLIYYSQIVNDFQKGDIAEGYSVSREKKESFPLTVTSAQKNPTAFYLCASSTFLGGTDTQYFGPGTRLTVL.

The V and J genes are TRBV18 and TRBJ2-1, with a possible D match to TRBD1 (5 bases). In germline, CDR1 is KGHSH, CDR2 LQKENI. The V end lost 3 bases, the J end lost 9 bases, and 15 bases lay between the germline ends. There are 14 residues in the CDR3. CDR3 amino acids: CASSPLTRAPEQFF. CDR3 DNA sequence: TGTGCCAGCTCACCCCTAACCAGGGCGCCTGAGCAGTTCTTC.

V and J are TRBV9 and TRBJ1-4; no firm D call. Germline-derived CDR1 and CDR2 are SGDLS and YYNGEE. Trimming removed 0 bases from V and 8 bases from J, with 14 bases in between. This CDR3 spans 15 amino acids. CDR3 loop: CASSVDQVVGEKLFF. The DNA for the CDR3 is TGTGCCAGCAGCGTAGACCAGGTAGTCGGAGAAAAACTGTTTTTT.

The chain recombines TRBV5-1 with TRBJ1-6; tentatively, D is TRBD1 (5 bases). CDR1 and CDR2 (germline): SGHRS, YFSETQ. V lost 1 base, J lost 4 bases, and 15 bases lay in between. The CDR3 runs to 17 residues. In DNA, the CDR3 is TGCGCCAGCAGCTTGACGGTTCGGGGGGGGTATAATTCACCCCTCCACTTT. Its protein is CASSLTVRGGYNSPLHF.

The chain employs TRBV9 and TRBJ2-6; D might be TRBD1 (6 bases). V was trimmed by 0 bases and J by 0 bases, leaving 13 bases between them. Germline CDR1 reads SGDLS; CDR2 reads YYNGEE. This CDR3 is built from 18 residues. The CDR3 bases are TGTGCCAGCAGCGTAGACAGGGTTGGTTTCTCTGGGGCCAACGTCCTGACTTTC. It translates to CASSVDRVGFSGANVLTF. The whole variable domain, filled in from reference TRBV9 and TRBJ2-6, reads DSGVTQTPKHLITATGQRVTLRCSPRSGDLSVYWYQQSLDQGLQFLIQYYNGEERAKGNILERFSAQQFPDLHSELNLSSLELGDSALYFCASSVDRVGFSGANVLTFGAGSRLTVL.

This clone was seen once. The CDR3 region is CATSSGDRYEQYF. The CDR3 coding sequence is TGTGCCACCAGTTCCGGGGACCGATACGAGCAGTACTTC. This chain connects TRBV24-1 to TRBJ2-7; D possibly matches TRBD1 or TRBD2 (5 bases each). Germline CDR1 and CDR2: KGHDR and SFDVKD. This CDR3 contains 13 residues. V was pared by 6 bases and J by 4 bases, with 12 bases between.

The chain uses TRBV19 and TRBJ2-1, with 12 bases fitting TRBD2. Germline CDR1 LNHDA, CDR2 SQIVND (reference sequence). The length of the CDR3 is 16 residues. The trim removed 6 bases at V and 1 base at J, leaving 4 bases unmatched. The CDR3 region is CASRTSGGLSYNEQFF. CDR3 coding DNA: TGTGCCAGTAGGACTAGCGGGGGCTTGTCCTACAATGAGCAGTTCTTC.

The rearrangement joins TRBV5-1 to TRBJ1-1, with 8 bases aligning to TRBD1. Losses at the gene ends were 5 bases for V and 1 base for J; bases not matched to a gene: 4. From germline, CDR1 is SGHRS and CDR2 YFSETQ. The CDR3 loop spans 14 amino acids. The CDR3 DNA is TGCGCCAGCAGACAGACAGGGGCGAACACTGAAGCTTTCTTT. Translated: CASRQTGANTEAFF.

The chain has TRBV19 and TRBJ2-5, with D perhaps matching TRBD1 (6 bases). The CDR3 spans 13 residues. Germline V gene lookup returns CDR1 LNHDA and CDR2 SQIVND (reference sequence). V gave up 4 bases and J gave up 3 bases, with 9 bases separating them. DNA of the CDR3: TGTGCCAGTAGTACCCGGGACAAAGAGACCCAGTACTTC. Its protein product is CASSTRDKETQYF.